This T cell receptor beta chain was retrieved from a study of T-cell memory formation after mild COVID-19. Study information: TCR clusters were mostly donor specific.

This clonotype has only a few counts. Its specificity is unknown. Regarding the study as a whole: Day 15 to 85 contractors were CD4/CD8 balanced; later expanders leaned CD4+. Detection of some responders pre-infection suggested pre-existing cross-reactive memory T cells participated.

TCRdb re-derived calls from the 5' RACE reads in MiXCR, one entry per CDR3 protein. This table holds 110,000 to 150,000 distinct CDR3 sequences, 14% found once. J lost 5 bases, V lost 1 base, and 2 bases had no gene match. Germline V CDR1 and CDR2: DFQATT, SNEGSKA (reference sequence). The CDR3 has 13 residues. The TCR was taken from an adult woman who had mild COVID-19 (a few samples of this study predate the infection). Cell type and time point are not known. Sequenced material: PBMCs or a T cell subset sorted from them (not recorded which). V and J are TRBV20-1 and TRBJ2-4; 7 bases map to TRBD2. The DNA of the CDR3 is TGCAGTGCTAGAGCTCGGGGGGAAAACATTCAGTACTTC. Residues: CSARARGENIQYF.